This TCR beta chain stems from a study of beta chain features in type 1 diabetes. The CDR3 covers 19 residues. Germline CDR1 LNHNV, CDR2 YYDKDF (reference sequence). V was cut by 4 bases and J by 3 bases, with 26 bases left in between. Of note for this clone: Its matching antigen is unknown.

The study, taken as a whole, reports: All four CD4+ subsets of Type 1 diabetes patients contained TCRB CDR3s that were moderately but significantly shorter.

A single heparinised draw of around 0.11 L on average was taken per donor. Cells sorted by CD45RO/CCR7/CD25/CD127/CD95/CD27 comprised CD4+ naive, central memory, regulatory and stem cell-like memory cells. What was sequenced were expressed TCRB transcripts, since all of the isolated RNA had been reverse transcribed. Sequenced by immunoSEQ multiplex PCR; TCRdb stores in-frame clones only, minus some. The sample records more than 250,000 clones, more than 13% being singletons. This chain links TRBV15 with TRBJ2-3; D not resolved. Input material: naive CD4+ T cells from blood. This receptor was taken from a man aged 30 to 39 with type 1 diabetes. The DNA of the CDR3 is TGTGCCACCAGCAAGAATGCTATCCAGGCGAAAGAGAGAACAGATACGCAGTATTTT. Encoded protein: CATSKNAIQAKERTDTQYF.